A selection of T cell receptor beta chains follows, all from one sample in a study of blood T cell repertoires in COVID-19. Here immunoSEQ multiplex PCR was the method, and the copy in TCRdb shows in-frame clones only, minus some. Altogether about 130,000 clones are present, roughly three quarters being singletons, with the ten largest covering roughly 35%. Material: peripheral blood. These receptor sequences come from a man aged 35 to 55 with active or convalescent COVID-19. The CDR3 runs from the conserved cysteine through the conserved F or W. Each record gives: V gene, clone size, J gene, D gene, CDR3 DNA, CDR3 protein. A D gene is named only where the DNA matches it firmly. Where a row states a size, it is once, few, many or the class of an expanded clone; other rows omit it.

TRBV27,NA,TRBJ1-2,NA,TGTGCCAGCAGTTTCACTTTGGGGAGCTATGGCTACACCTTC,CASSFTLGSYGYTF
TRBV12-3/TRBV12-4,NA,TRBJ1-4,NA,TGTGCCAGCAGGCAAGCCTTCGAAAAACTGTTTTTT,CASRQAFEKLFF
TRBV24-1,NA,TRBJ1-5,NA,TGTGCCACCAGTGATTTGCCCAGGTCTAGCAATCAGCCCCAGCATTTT,CATSDLPRSSNQPQHF
TRBV19,NA,TRBJ1-1,TRBD1,TGTGCCAGTAGTATCATATCGGGACAGGGGGTGACTGAAGCTTTCTTT,CASSIISGQGVTEAFF
TRBV25-1,NA,TRBJ1-1,NA,TGTGCCAGCAGGAGGGGGACCATGAACACTGAAGCTTTCTTT,CASRRGTMNTEAFF
TRBV9,NA,TRBJ2-7,TRBD1,TGTGCCAGCAGCCCCCAAGACAGGGGGCCAGGCTACGAGCAGTACTTC,CASSPQDRGPGYEQYF
TRBV6-2/TRBV6-3,NA,TRBJ2-5,NA,TGTGCCAGCAGTTACGAACCGAGACGGGGAGGATGGCAAGAGACCCAGTACTTC,CASSYEPRRGGWQETQYF
TRBV27,few,TRBJ1-1,NA,TGTGCCAGCCAGGGAGGGGGTAATGAAGCTTTCTTT,CASQGGGNEAFF
TRBV13,NA,TRBJ2-7,TRBD2,TGTGCCAGCAGCCCCGGGGAGGGTGGGCAGTACTTC,CASSPGEGGQYF
TRBV28,NA,TRBJ1-2,NA,TGTGCCAGCAGTCCTACAGGGCTTTATGGCTACACCTTC,CASSPTGLYGYTF
TRBV12-3/TRBV12-4,NA,TRBJ1-2,NA,TGTGCCAGCAGTTTCTGGGCCTCCTATGGCTACACCTTC,CASSFWASYGYTF
TRBV4-3,NA,TRBJ1-1,NA,TGCGCCAGCAGCCAAGATAGCGTGGCTGAAGCTTTCTTT,CASSQDSVAEAFF
TRBV30,many,TRBJ2-7,TRBD1,TGTGCCTGGCGCGATGTGGGACAGGGAGTTCCGTCCGAGCAGTACTTC,CAWRDVGQGVPSEQYF
TRBV13,NA,TRBJ1-3,NA,TGTGCCAGCAGCTTAGGCAGGGGAAGAGGAAACACCATATATTTT,CASSLGRGRGNTIYF
TRBV28,NA,TRBJ1-1,TRBD1,TGTGCCATTCGATCGGACAGGTCCTTAACTGAAGCTTTCTTT,CAIRSDRSLTEAFF
TRBV14,NA,TRBJ1-5,TRBD1,TGTGCCAGCAGCCCACAGGGGTTCAATCAGCCCCAGCATTTT,CASSPQGFNQPQHF
TRBV2,NA,TRBJ2-5,NA,TGTGCCAGCAGTGAAAGTGGGAGGGGGGAGACCCAGTACTTC,CASSESGRGETQYF
TRBV29-1,few,TRBJ2-2,NA,TGCAGCGTTGAACGTCAGGGGGGAACCGGGGAGCTGTTTTTT,CSVERQGGTGELFF
TRBV6-1,NA,TRBJ1-2,NA,TGTGCCAGCAGTGACCCAGGTCGACCCTATGGCTACACCTTC,CASSDPGRPYGYTF
TRBV24-1,NA,TRBJ2-1,TRBD1,TGTGCCACCAGTGATTTAGGACAGGGGGCCCGCAATGAGCAGTTCTTC,CATSDLGQGARNEQFF
TRBV24-1,NA,TRBJ1-1,NA,TGTGCCACCAGTGAGACGGCGGGAGGAGAAGCTTTCTTT,CATSETAGGEAFF
TRBV28,NA,TRBJ2-5,TRBD2,TGTGCCAGCAGTTCATGGACTAGGTTAGAAGAGACCCAGTACTTC,CASSSWTRLEETQYF
TRBV15,few,TRBJ2-3,TRBD2,TGTGCCACCAGCAGAGGGGCTAGCGGGAGCACAGATACGCAGTATTTT,CATSRGASGSTDTQYF
TRBV4-3,NA,TRBJ2-1,TRBD2,TGCGCCAGCAGCCAAGATCAGTGGCGGGGGACTGGAAATGAGCAGTTCTTC,CASSQDQWRGTGNEQFF
TRBV6-5,NA,TRBJ1-2,NA,TGTGCCAGCAGCCCCCTCGACAGACCTAACTATGGCTACACCTTC,CASSPLDRPNYGYTF
TRBV5-4,NA,TRBJ2-7,TRBD1,TGTGCCAGCAGCTTGATAACAGGGGAAGACGAGCAGTACTTC,CASSLITGEDEQYF
TRBV30,NA,TRBJ2-2,TRBD1,TGTGCCTGGAGTGTAGGGTGGGGGACAGGGGCCACCGGGGAGCTGTTTTTT,CAWSVGWGTGATGELFF
TRBV5-1,NA,TRBJ2-7,NA,TGCGCCAGCAGAACCGGGGGTCTAGCGAGTGCCTACGAGCAGTACTTC,CASRTGGLASAYEQYF
TRBV5-6,NA,TRBJ2-5,TRBD1,TGTGCCAGCAGCTACGGGACAGAAGAGACCCAGTACTTC,CASSYGTEETQYF
TRBV18,NA,TRBJ2-2,TRBD2,TGTGCCAGCTCACCACCCCGTAGCGGGAGTGCCGGGGAGCTGTTTTTT,CASSPPRSGSAGELFF
TRBV30,NA,TRBJ2-5,NA,TGTGCCTGGAGTAACGAGCGAGGAGAGACCCAGTACTTC,CAWSNERGETQYF
TRBV6-5,once,TRBJ1-1,NA,TGTGCCAGCAGGAAGGACGGGGGGCGCCCTGAAGCTTTCTTT,CASRKDGGRPEAFF
TRBV4-3,once,TRBJ1-4,NA,TGCGCCAGCAGCCATAGCAGGGCGGAGGAAAAACTGTTTTTT,CASSHSRAEEKLFF
TRBV20-1,NA,TRBJ1-1,NA,TGCAGTGCCCGCCGAGGTGAAGCTTTCTTT,CSARRGEAFF
TRBV7-7,NA,TRBJ2-5,NA,TGTGCTAGCAGCTTGGGGGGGCTCGGGGAGACCCAGTACTTC,CASSLGGLGETQYF
TRBV5-1,NA,TRBJ2-7,NA,TGCGCCAGCAGATCGGACATAACCTACGAGCAGTACTTC,CASRSDITYEQYF
TRBV4-1,NA,TRBJ2-1,NA,TGCGCCAGCAGCTACCAGGGGAGCTCCTACAATGAGCAGTTCTTC,CASSYQGSSYNEQFF
TRBV25-1,NA,TRBJ2-1,TRBD2,TGTGCCAGCAGGACCGGGACTAGCGGGGGCACTGAGCAGTTCTTC,CASRTGTSGGTEQFF
TRBV9,NA,TRBJ1-4,NA,TGTGCCAGCAGCGTCGACTCAGGGTTGGAGTATGAAAAACTGTTTTTT,CASSVDSGLEYEKLFF
TRBV19,NA,TRBJ1-5,NA,TGTGCCAGTAGTATAGGGGAGGGTGTGTGGAGCAATCAGCCCCAGCATTTT,CASSIGEGVWSNQPQHF
TRBV12-3/TRBV12-4,NA,TRBJ1-4,NA,TGTGCCAGCAGTTTCGACAGGCAACCCTTCTTT,CASSFDRQPFF
TRBV30,NA,TRBJ2-2,NA,TGTGCCTGGAGTGTACGTAGTGCTACGAACACCGGGGAGCTGTTTTTT,CAWSVRSATNTGELFF
TRBV6-4,NA,TRBJ2-3,NA,TGTGCCAGCAGCCTGACAGATATGAGCACAGATACGCAGTATTTT,CASSLTDMSTDTQYF
TRBV4-2,once,TRBJ2-3,TRBD2,TGTGCCAGCAGGCCTACTGCGGGGGAGGCAGATACGCAGTATTTT,CASRPTAGEADTQYF
TRBV7-6,NA,TRBJ2-7,NA,TGTGCCAGCAGCCGGACATCCCCCCTGGACGAGCAGTACTTC,CASSRTSPLDEQYF
TRBV5-1,NA,TRBJ2-7,TRBD1,TGCGCCAGCAGCGCCGGACAGGGGGGTTACGAGCAGTACTTC,CASSAGQGGYEQYF
TRBV6-5,NA,TRBJ1-2,NA,TGTGCCAGCACTCCCCTCGCGCACCGATATGGCTACACCTTC,CASTPLAHRYGYTF
TRBV5-1,NA,TRBJ1-6,NA,TGCGCCAGCAGCTGGAGCGGGGACACGGATAATTCACCCCTCCACTTT,CASSWSGDTDNSPLHF
TRBV6-5,NA,TRBJ1-5,NA,TGTGCCAGCAGTAACCGGGACAACAATCAGCCCCAGCATTTT,CASSNRDNNQPQHF
TRBV29-1,NA,TRBJ2-7,NA,TGCAGCGTTGAAGGGGGCAGGATGAGCTCCTACGAGCAGTACTTC,CSVEGGRMSSYEQYF
TRBV6-5,few,TRBJ1-1,NA,TGTGCCAGCAGTCGCCTGGGGAGGGCCACTGAAGCTTTCTTT,CASSRLGRATEAFF
TRBV18,NA,TRBJ2-3,TRBD2,TGTGCCAGCTCACCAGGACTAGCGGGACACACAGATACGCAGTATTTT,CASSPGLAGHTDTQYF
TRBV5-1,NA,TRBJ2-5,NA,TGCGCCAGCTGTTCCACCCCGGGGGGCGTAGAGACCCAGTACTTC,CASCSTPGGVETQYF
TRBV28,NA,TRBJ1-2,TRBD1,TGTGCCAGCAGTTCGATTCGGGACAGGGTGGATGGCTACACCTTC,CASSSIRDRVDGYTF
TRBV19,few,TRBJ1-5,NA,TGTGCCAGTAGTTCTCCTCCCTCAGGGCAGCCCCAGCATTTT,CASSSPPSGQPQHF
TRBV12-5,NA,TRBJ1-5,TRBD1,TGTGCTAGTGGTTTGGCAGGGGGGACTCAGCCCCAGCATTTT,CASGLAGGTQPQHF
TRBV27,NA,TRBJ1-2,TRBD1,TGTGCCAGCAGCCTGACAGGGAACCACTATGGCTACACCTTC,CASSLTGNHYGYTF
TRBV5-6,NA,TRBJ1-1,NA,TGTGCCAGCAGCTTCTTCGGGTTGAACACTGAAGCTTTCTTT,CASSFFGLNTEAFF
TRBV6-2/TRBV6-3,NA,TRBJ1-1,NA,TGTGCCAGCAGTTACTCGAACAGGCCTATAGGAGCTTTCTTT,CASSYSNRPIGAFF